A single sample is the source of the 17 T cell receptor beta chains below, sequenced in a study of T cells in Graves' hyperthyroidism and ophthalmopathy. Amplification targeted TCR beta CDR3 regions from RNA transcripts. RT-PCR in the first round (using the HTBI primer set) targeted the TCR CDR3. TCRdb re-called the multiplex PCR reads through MiXCR, storing one row per CDR3 protein. The sample holds roughly 710,000 distinct CDR3 sequences, roughly a third seen once. Source material: blood. These TCRs come from a woman aged 40-49 years with Graves' hyperthyroidism.

The chain employs TRBV15 and TRBJ2-3; 8 positions match TRBD1. The CDR3 extends over 14 amino acids. Losses at the gene ends were 3 bases for V and 6 bases for J; bases not matched to a gene: 5. CDR1 is LNHNV and CDR2 is YYDKDF in the germline V gene (reference sequence). CDR3 sequence: CATSRDRVPDTQYF. CDR3 nucleotide sequence: TGTGCCACCAGCAGGGACAGGGTACCCGATACGCAGTATTTT.

This clonotype has a handful of counts. V is TRBV4-3 and J is TRBJ2-7; 9 bases fit TRBD1. The CDR3 length is 15 residues. Germline CDR1 is LGHNA and CDR2 is YSLEER. V lost 3 bases, J lost 4 bases, and 7 bases stayed unmatched. The CDR3 protein is CASSQLTGGVYEQYF. The CDR3, as DNA: TGCGCCAGCAGCCAGCTGACAGGGGGGGTTTACGAGCAGTACTTC.

The V and J genes are TRBV20-1 and TRBJ2-7; tentative D call: TRBD2 (5 bases). Germline CDR1 reads DFQATT; CDR2 reads SNEGSKA (reference sequence). Trimming left V 2 bases short and J 5 bases short, with 16 bases between. The CDR3 has 14 residues. The CDR3 sequence: CSARTTRVSHEQYF. CDR3 nucleotide sequence: TGCAGTGCTAGAACAACGAGGGTTTCCCACGAGCAGTACTTC.

This clonotype came up many times. The chain uses TRBV9 and TRBJ2-2; 9 nucleotides match TRBD2. Germline trimming cut 7 bases from V and 7 bases from J; bases unmatched to any gene: 8. Germline values: CDR1 SGDLS, CDR2 YYNGEE. The CDR3 loop spans 14 amino acids. The CDR3 spells CASGGGRAVGELFF. CDR3 in DNA: TGTGCCAGCGGAGGCGGGAGGGCCGTCGGGGAGCTGTTTTTT. The full variable domain, with the rest looked up from reference TRBV9 and TRBJ2-2, is DSGVTQTPKHLITATGQRVTLRCSPRSGDLSVYWYQQSLDQGLQFLIQYYNGEERAKGNILERFSAQQFPDLHSELNLSSLELGDSALYFCASGGGRAVGELFFGEGSRLTVL.

J is TRBJ1-5 and V is TRBV5-6, with TRBD1 as a possible D gene (5 bases). Germline CDR1 and CDR2: SGHDT and YYEEEE. CDR3 length: 21 residues. Between the trimmed V and J ends, which lost 1 base and 0 bases, there was a span of 26 bases. The DNA for the CDR3 is TGTGCCAGCAGCTTGTTCGGCGACACTGCCGGGGGGAAATATAGCAATCAGCCCCAGCATTTT. Its protein product is CASSLFGDTAGGKYSNQPQHF.

This clonotype was seen a handful of times. V usage is TRBV19 and J usage is TRBJ1-1; tentative D call: TRBD1 (5 bases). Trimming took 7 bases from V and 0 from J, leaving 12 bases between them. This CDR3 region has 14 residues. Germline V CDR1 and CDR2: LNHDA, SQIVND (reference sequence). The CDR3 DNA sequence: TGTGCCAGTACTGGGGCCCTCATGAACACTGAAGCTTTCTTT. It encodes CASTGALMNTEAFF.

This clonotype was detected many times. V and J are TRBV19 and TRBJ1-5, with D unclear. Germline CDR1 is LNHDA and CDR2 is SQIVND (reference sequence). With 6 bases removed from V and 0 bases from J, the gap between germline ends came to 9 bases. The CDR3 spans 14 residues. The CDR3 is CASRLGYSNQPQHF. Written as DNA, the CDR3 is TGTGCCAGTAGATTGGGGTATAGCAATCAGCCCCAGCATTTT.

This clonotype was observed many times. The genes are TRBV7-9 and TRBJ1-5; D unclear. The V end was cut by 4 bases, the J end by 0 bases, with 7 bases between. Germline CDR1 SEHNR, CDR2 FQNEAQ (reference sequence). The CDR3 is 14 residues long. The CDR3 is CASSSTPSNQPQHF. The DNA of the CDR3 is TGTGCCAGCAGCTCGACACCTAGCAATCAGCCCCAGCATTTT.

This clonotype was seen at least ten times. The chain recombines TRBV7-2 with TRBJ1-5; 12 bases match TRBD1. This CDR3 comprises 17 residues. The germline V gene encodes CDR1 SGHTA and CDR2 FQGNSA. J lost 6 bases, V lost 1 base, and 7 bases had no gene match. The CDR3 DNA is TGTGCCAGCAGCTTAGTTGGGGGACAGGGGGCTGGTCAGCCCCAGCATTTT. Translation gives CASSLVGGQGAGQPQHF.

As for this clonotype: An end of the junction does not agree with germline; a read error may underlie this. The chain employs TRBV29-1 and TRBJ1-1; the match to TRBD1 covers 8 bases. Germline V gene lookup returns CDR1 SQVTM and CDR2 ANQGSEA. CDR3 length: 13 amino acids. In nucleotides, the CDR3 is TGCAGCGGGGCGGACAGGGCGGACACTGAAGCTTTATTT. Amino acids: CSGADRADTEALF.

Ten or more counts support this clonotype. This chain connects TRBV2 to TRBJ1-6; the match to TRBD1 covers 8 bases. CDR3 length: 17 amino acids. Germline V gene data show CDR1 as SNHLY and CDR2 as FYNNEI. J lost 7 bases, V lost 6 bases, and 14 bases had no gene match. The CDR3 loop reads CASRTTGTGSSNSPLHF. In nucleotides, the CDR3 is TGTGCCAGCAGGACTACCGGGACAGGAAGTTCAAATTCACCCCTCCACTTT.

In DNA form, the CDR3 reads TGTGCCAGCTCACCACAGGGGGTGGATCAGCCCCAGCATTTT. It translates to CASSPQGVDQPQHF. The rearrangement uses TRBV18 and TRBJ1-5, with a possible D match to TRBD1 (6 bases). The ends were cut back, 1 base at V and 5 bases at J, with 9 bases in the middle. Germline values: CDR1 KGHSH, CDR2 LQKENI. The CDR3 has 14 amino acids.

This clonotype was found many times. V gene TRBV2 combines with J gene TRBJ2-5, with TRBD1 as a possible D gene (6 bases). Germline-derived CDR1 and CDR2 are SNHLY and FYNNEI. Trimming removed 7 bases at V and 3 bases at J, with 6 bases between. The CDR3 is 11 residues long. The CDR3, as DNA: TGTGCCAGCACAGGGGAAGAGACCCAGTACTTC. This encodes CASTGEETQYF.

This sequence joins TRBV12-3 or TRBV12-4 and TRBJ2-7; D remains ambiguous. The CDR3 is made up of 12 amino acids. Deletions cut 6 bases from V and 6 bases from J, with 12 bases between. Here the CDR3 DNA reads TGTGCCAGCAGCCCGGACCCCTCCGAGCAGTACTTC. Translation gives CASSPDPSEQYF.

The chain recombines TRBV29-1 with TRBJ2-2; 9 bases align to TRBD1. The CDR3 contains 14 residues. V lost 8 bases, J lost 3 bases, and 7 bases stayed unmatched. Germline V CDR1 and CDR2: SQVTM, ANQGSEA. The CDR3 sequence: CSTGTGRHTGELFF. CDR3 DNA: TGCAGCACCGGGACAGGGCGGCACACCGGGGAGCTGTTTTTT.

This clonotype was detected many times. The V gene is TRBV25-1, the J gene TRBJ1-1; D is possibly TRBD1 (5 bases). CDR1 MGHDK and CDR2 SYGVNS come from the germline V gene. CDR3 size: 16 residues. V lost 5 bases and J 4 bases, leaving 20 bases between the germline ends. The CDR3 here is CASSPPGRAYGTEAFF. In DNA form, the CDR3 reads TGTGCCAGCAGTCCCCCAGGCAGGGCTTATGGCACTGAAGCTTTCTTT. Combining the CDR3 with reference TRBV25-1 and TRBJ1-1 gives the whole variable domain EADIYQTPRYLVIGTGKKITLECSQTMGHDKMYWYQQDPGMELHLIHYSYGVNSTEKGDLSSESTVSRIRTEHFPLTLESARPSHTSQYLCASSPPGRAYGTEAFFGQGTRLTVV.

J is TRBJ2-1 and V is TRBV24-1, with 9 bases lining up with TRBD1. This CDR3 has 14 amino acids. Looked up from germline, CDR1 is KGHDR and CDR2 is SFDVKD. V shed 8 bases, J shed 7 bases, and the junction held 8 bases outside the gene matches. The CDR3 sequence is CATTGGTGSNEQFF. Here the CDR3 DNA reads TGTGCCACCACCGGCGGGACAGGGTCGAATGAGCAGTTCTTC.